This T cell receptor (beta chain) stems from a study of cytomegalovirus exposure and HLA in healthy donors. Overall study results and limits: The investigators catalogued some 160 TCR beta chains as cytomegalovirus-associated. Rare sequences made up most TCRs, while some public TCRs were found in many donors. Confirmation was obtained in vitro that a few CMV-associated chains are specific for CMV antigens.

After removal of 4 bases from V and 5 bases from J, the junction contained 7 bases not matched to a gene. CDR1 is SGHNT, CDR2 YYREEE, per germline (reference sequence). This CDR3 is built from 16 residues. A word on this clone: The antigen remains unidentified.

Donors were drawn from the approximately 120-subject validation cohort, separate from the approximately 680-subject first cohort. Sequenced by immunoSEQ multiplex PCR; TCRdb stores in-frame clones only, minus some. In the table there are over 120,000 clones, 87% of which are singletons. The sequenced sample was PBMCs. This clonotype was sampled from a young man in good health and CMV-seropositive. The gene calls are TRBV5-4 and TRBJ2-2; 11 bases match TRBD2. Here the CDR3 reads CASSRIAGGQTGELFF. The CDR3 DNA reads TGTGCCAGCAGCCGCATAGCGGGAGGGCAAACCGGGGAGCTGTTTTTT.